The 21 T cell receptor beta chains presented below share a single source sample, sequenced in a study of CD8+ T cells in alopecia areata. The treatment denotes: oral pan-JAK inhibitor, 5-10 mg twice daily. cDNA serving as the sequencing template came from extracted, reverse transcribed RNA. The repertoire was sequenced with immunoSEQ multiplex PCR; TCRdb's copy has only in-frame clones and lacks some. Of around 100,000 clones in the sample, approximately 90% were seen once. This sample comprised CD8+ T cells sorted from blood, obtained at approximately week 31, from a patient treated with tofacitinib. The receptor source for this set is a human donor with alopecia areata.

The chain employs TRBV7-3 and TRBJ2-7; 7 bases fit TRBD1. After removal of 6 bases from V and 0 bases from J, the junction contained 5 bases not matched to a gene. There are 14 residues in the CDR3. Germline CDR1 SGHTA, CDR2 FQGTGA. CDR3 amino acids: CASSPDRTSYEQYF. CDR3 nucleotides: TGTGCCAGCAGTCCGGACAGGACCTCCTACGAGCAGTACTTC.

This clone appeared once. V gene TRBV12-5 combines with J gene TRBJ2-6; D not certain. CDR3 length: 14 residues. Trimming removed 0 bases from V and 4 bases from J, with 4 bases in between. Germline-derived CDR1 and CDR2 are LGHNT and FRNRAP. CDR3 DNA: TGTGCTAGTGGTTTGGTTTGGGGGGCCAACGTCCTGACTTTC. Amino acids: CASGLVWGANVLTF.

As concerns this clone: Different DNA sequences within this sample yield the same CDR3. This sequence joins TRBV7-9 and TRBJ2-1, with D uncertain. The V end was cut by 5 bases, the J end by 7 bases, with 9 bases between. This CDR3 is built from 12 residues. Per germline, CDR1 SEHNR and CDR2 FQNEAQ (reference sequence). The CDR3 spells CASSLGVNEQFF. As DNA, the CDR3 is TGTGCCAGCAGCCTAGGAGTTAATGAGCAGTTCTTC.

The J gene is TRBJ2-1, the V gene TRBV4-1; tentative D call: TRBD1 (5 bases). Germline V gene data show CDR1 as MGHRA and CDR2 as YSYEKL. V was trimmed by 2 bases and J by 3 bases, leaving 14 bases between them. The CDR3 extends over 16 amino acids. CDR3 nucleotide sequence: TGCGCCAGCAGCCAAAAACCTATGGGGCTCTACAATGAGCAGTTCTTC. This gives the protein CASSQKPMGLYNEQFF.

This chain connects TRBV27 to TRBJ2-7; possibly TRBD1 for D (6 bases). This CDR3 has 15 residues. The germline CDR1 and CDR2 sequences are MNHEY and SMNVEV (reference sequence). The V end lost 2 bases, the J end lost 1 base, and 12 bases lay between the germline ends. CDR3 sequence reads: CASSLVTGRSYEQYF. For the CDR3, the DNA is TGTGCCAGCAGTTTAGTCACAGGGCGTTCCTACGAGCAGTACTTC.

The chain carries TRBV7-9 and TRBJ1-2, with 9 bases lining up with TRBD1. The CDR3 consists of 18 residues. CDR1 and CDR2 (germline): SEHNR, FQNEAQ (reference sequence). Trimming took 5 bases from V and 8 from J; bases not matched to a gene: 21. The CDR3 protein is CASSARRDRESLRDGYTF. The CDR3 DNA is TGTGCCAGCAGCGCGAGAAGGGACAGGGAGAGTCTAAGGGACGGCTACACCTTC.

The chain combines TRBV15 with TRBJ2-7; 9 bases are a match to TRBD2. V gave up 5 bases and J gave up 2 bases; unmatched junction bases: 13. CDR1 is LNHNV, CDR2 YYDKDF, per germline (reference sequence). CDR3 length equals 17 residues. This CDR3 is CATSGRGYSGGAYEQYF. The CDR3 DNA follows: TGTGCCACCAGCGGGAGAGGGTATAGCGGGGGAGCCTACGAGCAGTACTTC.

The chain couples TRBV30 to TRBJ1-2; tentative D call: TRBD1 (5 bases). Trimming took off 4 bases at V and 4 bases at J, with 10 bases between the two ends. The CDR3 sequence is 12 residues long. Germline V gene sequence: CDR1 GTSNPN, CDR2 SVGIG (reference sequence). The chain's CDR3 is CAWNGGSYGYTF. The CDR3 nucleotides are TGTGCCTGGAATGGGGGAAGCTATGGCTACACCTTC.

CDR3 sequence: CSASETQYF. CDR3 nucleotides: TGCAGTGCTAGCGAGACCCAGTACTTC. The chain has TRBV20-1 and TRBJ2-5; D call uncertain. In germline, CDR1 is DFQATT, CDR2 SNEGSKA (reference sequence). This CDR3 has 9 residues. V lost 3 bases and J 5 bases, leaving 1 base between the germline ends.

The rearrangement joins TRBV15 to TRBJ2-7; 9 bases map to TRBD1. With V trimmed by 2 bases and J by 3 bases, 5 bases remained unmatched. Per the germline V gene, CDR1 is LNHNV and CDR2 is YYDKDF (reference sequence). CDR3 size: 15 residues. The CDR3 reads CATSRSTTGGYEQYF. The CDR3 DNA sequence: TGTGCCACCAGCAGAAGTACGACAGGGGGCTACGAGCAGTACTTC.

J is TRBJ2-3 and V is TRBV5-4; 14 bases agree with TRBD2. The germline V gene has CDR1 SGHNT and CDR2 YYREEE (reference sequence). The CDR3 loop spans 16 amino acids. The junction had 5 bases not matched to a gene; V was cut back by 4 bases and J by 4 bases. For the CDR3, the DNA is TGTGCCAGCAGCCAGGGACTAGCGGGGGAAGCAGATACGCAGTATTTT. This translates into CASSQGLAGEADTQYF.

V usage is TRBV6-1 and J usage is TRBJ2-5; 11 nucleotides match TRBD1. J gave up 10 bases and V 4 bases, and 8 bases lay outside the gene matches. The CDR3 sequence is 14 residues long. Germline lookup yields CDR1 MNHNS and CDR2 SASEGT. The CDR3, as DNA: TGTGCCAGCAGTGGGGACAGGGGGGTTATGGTCCAGTACTTC. Protein sequence: CASSGDRGVMVQYF.

This chain uses TRBV6-4 with TRBJ2-2; 9 bases align to TRBD1. V shed 2 bases, J shed 8 bases, and the junction held 6 bases outside the gene matches. CDR3 length equals 15 residues. Germline CDR1 reads MRHNA; CDR2 reads SNTAGT. CDR3 in DNA: TGTGCCAGCAGTGACGGAACAGGGGGCGCGGGGGAGCTGTTTTTT. As protein: CASSDGTGGAGELFF.

The V and J genes are TRBV5-1 and TRBJ2-3; the D call may be TRBD1 or TRBD2 (6 bases each). V was cut by 5 bases and J by 1 base, with 14 bases left in between. Germline loops: CDR1 SGHRS, CDR2 YFSETQ. The CDR3 sequence is 15 residues long. The CDR3 region is CASRSSGAGTDTQYF. CDR3 DNA sequence: TGCGCCAGCAGATCGTCGGGGGCGGGCACAGATACGCAGTATTTT.

This clone occurred a few times. The chain combines TRBV11-2 with TRBJ2-7, with a weak D call TRBD1 (5 bases). The V and J ends lost 3 bases and 6 bases respectively, with 18 bases between them. The length of the CDR3 is 15 residues. CDR1 is SGHAT, CDR2 FQNNGV, per germline. In nucleotides, the CDR3 is TGTGCCAGCAGCTTCCCCCGGGCAGGGCCAAGCGAGCAGTACTTC. It translates to CASSFPRAGPSEQYF.

This rearrangement joins TRBV29-1 to TRBJ1-1, with 8 bases lining up with TRBD1. The CDR3 totals 11 residues. Trimming removed 5 bases from V and 4 bases from J; junction bases left unmatched: 0. Per the germline V gene, CDR1 is SQVTM and CDR2 is ANQGSEA. Written as DNA, the CDR3 is TGCAGCGTTACAGGGGGCACTGAAGCTTTCTTT. Protein product: CSVTGGTEAFF.

The chain uses TRBV2 and TRBJ2-7; D is unclear. This CDR3 spans 12 amino acids. With 3 bases removed from V and 2 bases from J, the gap between germline ends came to 5 bases. Germline-derived CDR1 and CDR2 are SNHLY and FYNNEI. The CDR3 DNA reads as TGTGCCAGCAGTGAGTCAGCCTACGAGCAGTACTTC. The encoded protein is CASSESAYEQYF.

The V call is TRBV4-1, the J call TRBJ2-3, with TRBD2 matching 14 bases. V lost 4 bases and J lost 0; bases outside the gene matches: 6. The CDR3 is 18 residues long. In germline, CDR1 is MGHRA, CDR2 YSYEKL. CDR3 DNA: TGCGCCAGCAGCCGGAGGACTAGCGGGGGGTCGAGCACAGATACGCAGTATTTT. The encoded protein is CASSRRTSGGSSTDTQYF.

This sequence joins TRBV27 and TRBJ2-1; the D is unclear. From germline, CDR1 is MNHEY and CDR2 SMNVEV (reference sequence). The CDR3 is 12 amino acids. V lost 6 bases and J 5 bases, leaving 8 bases between the germline ends. In DNA, the CDR3 is TGTGCCAGCAGAACCACAGACAATGAGCAGTTCTTC. This translates into CASRTTDNEQFF.

The chain employs TRBV7-3 and TRBJ2-1; D possibly corresponds to TRBD1 (6 bases). V gave up 2 bases and J gave up 9 bases, with 11 bases separating them. The germline gives CDR1 SGHTA, CDR2 FQGTGA. The CDR3 has 13 residues. The DNA of the CDR3 is TGTGCCAGCAGCTTACTGGGGGCCGGTGAGCAGTTCTTC. Its translation: CASSLLGAGEQFF.

CDR3: CASSTEWDSPQGEQYF. Here the CDR3 DNA reads TGTGCCAGCAGCACAGAGTGGGACAGTCCTCAAGGCGAGCAGTACTTC. The chain links TRBV9 to TRBJ2-7, with 7 bases identical to TRBD1. Germline assignment: CDR1 SGDLS and CDR2 YYNGEE. The CDR3 covers 16 residues. The V gene end was trimmed by 4 bases and the J gene end by 6 bases; junction bases not matched to a gene: 16.